Listed below are T cell receptor beta chains from one sample, sequenced in a study of cytomegalovirus exposure and HLA in healthy donors. Sequenced by immunoSEQ multiplex PCR; TCRdb stores in-frame clones only, minus some. This sample has 35,000 to 40,000 clones, with approximately 71% found just once. The sequencing input was PBMCs. These receptors were obtained from a man aged 45-65 years in good health and CMV-seropositive. CDR3s include the opening cysteine and the closing phenylalanine or tryptophan. D genes are given only for firm matches. Rows give clone size only sometimes, using once, few, many, or a class for an expanded clone.

CDR3 length	V gene	J gene	clone size	D gene	CDR3 protein	CDR3 DNA
12	TRBV28	TRBJ1-1	few	.	CAVFFPGTEAFF	TGTGCCGTTTTTTTCCCGGGCACTGAAGCTTTCTTT
13	TRBV11-2	TRBJ1-2	few	.	CASSFVEGYGYTF	TGTGCCAGCAGCTTCGTGGAGGGCTATGGCTACACCTTC
15	TRBV7-6	TRBJ2-3	.	TRBD1	CASSTGTGKADTQYF	TGTGCCAGCAGCACCGGGACAGGGAAGGCAGATACGCAGTATTTT
15	TRBV25-1	TRBJ1-1	.	TRBD1	CASGRTGGKGTEAFF	TGTGCCAGCGGCAGGACAGGGGGCAAAGGCACTGAAGCTTTCTTT
16	TRBV4-2	TRBJ2-5	few	.	CASSQEVRTTQETQYF	TGTGCCAGCAGCCAAGAAGTCCGGACTACCCAAGAGACCCAGTACTTC
15	TRBV18	TRBJ2-5	.	.	CASSPPEGRVETQYF	TGTGCCAGCTCACCCCCGGAGGGCAGGGTGGAGACCCAGTACTTC
14	TRBV5-8	TRBJ2-7	.	.	CASTPGGAVGEQYF	TGTGCCAGCACCCCTGGGGGGGCAGTAGGGGAGCAGTACTTC
16	TRBV6-7	TRBJ2-3	.	TRBD2	CASRGLAGARGDTQYF	TGTGCCAGCAGGGGACTAGCGGGGGCCCGGGGAGATACGCAGTATTTT
12	TRBV10-1	TRBJ1-1	.	.	CATQIENTEAFF	TGCGCCACCCAGATTGAGAACACTGAAGCTTTCTTT
16	TRBV4-2	TRBJ1-2	.	TRBD1	CASSQSVSGGNYGYTF	TGTGCCAGCAGCCAAAGCGTCTCAGGGGGGAACTATGGCTACACCTTC
12	TRBV11-2	TRBJ2-2	.	.	CASSYRTGELFF	TGTGCCAGCAGCTACCGGACCGGGGAGCTGTTTTTT
13	TRBV7-9	TRBJ1-1	many	.	CASSFLVNTEAFF	TGTGCCAGCAGCTTCCTCGTGAACACTGAAGCTTTCTTT
16	TRBV11-1	TRBJ2-5	.	TRBD1	CASSSGPGQVLERQYF	TGTGCCAGCAGCTCCGGACCGGGACAGGTCCTTGAGAGGCAGTACTTC
15	TRBV5-6	TRBJ1-2	few	.	CASSLQGSGVYGYTF	TGTGCCAGCAGCTTGCAGGGCTCAGGGGTTTATGGCTACACCTTC
13	TRBV5-1	TRBJ2-7	.	.	CASSLTGSYEQYF	TGCGCCAGCAGCTTGACAGGCTCCTACGAGCAGTACTTC
15	TRBV5-4	TRBJ2-6	few	.	CASSLPGTGANVLTF	TGTGCCAGCAGCCTCCCAGGGACTGGGGCCAACGTCCTGACTTTC
14	TRBV7-8	TRBJ1-2	.	TRBD1	CASSMDRAGYGYTF	TGTGCCAGCAGCATGGACAGGGCTGGCTATGGCTACACCTTC
14	TRBV6-5	TRBJ2-1	once	TRBD2	CASRIAGDYNEQFF	TGTGCCAGCAGAATAGCGGGGGACTACAATGAGCAGTTCTTC
15	TRBV6-5	TRBJ2-7	.	TRBD2	CASRLGSGVSYEQYF	TGTGCCAGCAGACTCGGGAGCGGGGTTAGTTACGAGCAGTACTTC
16	TRBV10-1	TRBJ2-1	.	.	CAKSDSPRSPYNEQFF	TGCGCCAAATCAGACAGCCCTCGGAGTCCCTACAATGAGCAGTTCTTC
10	TRBV6-6	TRBJ1-1	.	.	CASSQGEAFF	TGTGCCAGCAGTCAGGGTGAAGCTTTCTTT
14	TRBV7-2	TRBJ1-1	.	.	CASSLVQGGTEAFF	TGTGCCAGCAGCTTAGTACAGGGAGGGACTGAAGCTTTCTTT
16	TRBV21-1	TRBJ1-5	.	.	CASSKDVQYSNQPQHF	TGTGCCAGCAGCAAAGATGTGCAGTATAGCAATCAGCCCCAGCATTTT
14	TRBV5-6	TRBJ2-7	.	.	CASSLTGSRYEQYF	TGTGCCAGCAGCTTGACAGGGTCTAGGTACGAGCAGTACTTC
13	TRBV11-2	TRBJ2-5	.	.	CASSSGLAETQYF	TGTGCCAGCAGCTCGGGTCTAGCCGAGACCCAGTACTTC
14	TRBV5-8	TRBJ2-5	.	TRBD1	CASPSQGASETQYF	TGTGCCTCCCCAAGTCAGGGGGCGTCGGAGACCCAGTACTTC
14	TRBV11-2	TRBJ2-7	.	.	CASSLDRRPEEQYF	TGTGCCAGCAGCTTAGATCGCCGGCCGGAGGAGCAGTACTTC
16	TRBV4-1	TRBJ2-7	.	.	CASSQEQTVSSYEQYF	TGCGCCAGCAGCCAAGAGCAGACTGTAAGCTCCTACGAGCAGTACTTC
13	TRBV18	TRBJ1-1	few	TRBD1	CASSPRDREEAFF	TGTGCCAGCTCACCACGAGACAGGGAAGAAGCTTTCTTT
15	TRBV19	TRBJ1-1	.	.	CASKWVVGGNTEAFF	TGTGCCAGTAAGTGGGTTGTAGGGGGGAACACTGAAGCTTTCTTT
14	TRBV7-2	TRBJ1-2	.	TRBD1	CASTLGTGRSGYTF	TGTGCCAGCACCCTCGGGACAGGGAGGTCTGGCTACACCTTC
12	TRBV7-2	TRBJ1-2	.	.	CASSSGTFGYTF	TGTGCCAGCAGCTCGGGGACATTCGGCTACACCTTC
14	TRBV27	TRBJ1-6	.	TRBD1	CASSSGQLNSPLHF	TGTGCCAGCAGTTCGGGACAGTTGAATTCACCCCTCCACTTT
12	TRBV10-2	TRBJ1-2	few	TRBD1	CASSGTGEFYTF	TGCGCCAGCAGTGGGACAGGAGAATTCTACACCTTC
13	TRBV27	TRBJ2-7	.	.	CASSLWSSYEQYF	TGTGCCAGCAGTTTGTGGAGCTCCTACGAGCAGTACTTC
13	TRBV10-1	TRBJ2-1	.	.	CASSVGGLNEQFF	TGCGCCAGCAGTGTCGGGGGACTCAATGAGCAGTTCTTC
14	TRBV5-4	TRBJ2-7	.	.	CASSLRKGDYEQYF	TGTGCCAGCAGCCTGAGGAAGGGGGACTACGAGCAGTACTTC
13	TRBV2	TRBJ2-7	.	TRBD1	CASKPGQGLEQYF	TGTGCCAGCAAACCGGGACAGGGGCTCGAGCAGTACTTC
14	TRBV28	TRBJ1-2	.	.	CASIPPGSNYGYTF	TGTGCCAGCATCCCCCCAGGATCCAACTATGGCTACACCTTC
14	TRBV5-6	TRBJ2-2	.	.	CASSLGTYIGELFF	TGTGCCAGCAGCTTGGGTACATACATCGGGGAGCTGTTTTTT
16	TRBV6-5	TRBJ2-5	.	TRBD1	CASSYSGQGIQETQYF	TGTGCCAGCAGTTACTCCGGACAGGGAATTCAAGAGACCCAGTACTTC
13	TRBV4-2	TRBJ1-2	.	.	CASSQDAGNGYTF	TGTGCCAGCAGCCAAGACGCAGGGAACGGCTACACCTTC
16	TRBV25-1	TRBJ2-1	.	TRBD2	CASSGAQRGDHNEQFF	TGTGCCAGCAGTGGGGCTCAGCGGGGGGACCACAATGAGCAGTTCTTC
13	TRBV7-2	TRBJ2-7	.	.	CASSAVTSYEQYF	TGTGCCAGCAGCGCCGTCACTAGCTACGAGCAGTACTTC
13	TRBV6-1	TRBJ1-5	.	TRBD1	CASTRTGFQPQHF	TGTGCCAGCACCCGGACAGGGTTTCAGCCCCAGCATTTT
13	TRBV7-3	TRBJ1-1	.	.	CASSLQINTEAFF	TGTGCCAGCAGCTTACAGATAAACACTGAAGCTTTCTTT
15	TRBV9	TRBJ2-7	once	TRBD2	CASSVSPGGGSEQYF	TGTGCCAGCAGCGTAAGCCCGGGGGGGGGTTCCGAGCAGTACTTC
16	TRBV5-1	TRBJ2-5	.	TRBD2	CASNRALAGDSETQYF	TGCGCCAGCAATCGGGCCCTAGCGGGGGACTCCGAGACCCAGTACTTC
15	TRBV7-2	TRBJ1-1	.	TRBD1	CASSSRGQKNTEAFF	TGTGCCAGCAGCTCCCGGGGACAGAAGAACACTGAAGCTTTCTTT